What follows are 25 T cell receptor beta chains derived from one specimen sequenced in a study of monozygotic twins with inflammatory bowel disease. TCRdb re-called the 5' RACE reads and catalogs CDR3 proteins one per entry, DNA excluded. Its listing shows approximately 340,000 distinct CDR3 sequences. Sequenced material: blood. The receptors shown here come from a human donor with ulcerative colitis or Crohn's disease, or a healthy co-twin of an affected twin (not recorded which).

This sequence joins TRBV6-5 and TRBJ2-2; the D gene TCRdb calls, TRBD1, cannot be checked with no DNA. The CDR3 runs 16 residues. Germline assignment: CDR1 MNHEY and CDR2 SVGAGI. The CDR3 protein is CASSYPGGGGTGELFF.

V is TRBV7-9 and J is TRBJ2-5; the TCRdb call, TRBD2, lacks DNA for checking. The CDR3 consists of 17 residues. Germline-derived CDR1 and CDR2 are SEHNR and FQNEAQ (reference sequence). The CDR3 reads CASSFPPMGLAVETQYF.

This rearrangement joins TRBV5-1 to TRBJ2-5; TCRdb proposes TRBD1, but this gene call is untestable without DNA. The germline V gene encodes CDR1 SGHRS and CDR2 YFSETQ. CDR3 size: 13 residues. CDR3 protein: CASSRDGQETQYF.

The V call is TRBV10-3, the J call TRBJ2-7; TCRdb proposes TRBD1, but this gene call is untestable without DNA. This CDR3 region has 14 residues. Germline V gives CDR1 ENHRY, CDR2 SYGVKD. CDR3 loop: CAIRPGQGRNEQYF.

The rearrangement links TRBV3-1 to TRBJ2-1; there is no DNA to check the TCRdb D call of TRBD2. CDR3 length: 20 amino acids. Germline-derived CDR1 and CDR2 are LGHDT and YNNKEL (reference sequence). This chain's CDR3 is CASSPHPWRTSGESYNEQFF.

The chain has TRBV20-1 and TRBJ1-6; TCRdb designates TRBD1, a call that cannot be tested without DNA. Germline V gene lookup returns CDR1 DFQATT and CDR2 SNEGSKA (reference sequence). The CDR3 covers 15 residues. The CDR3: CSARATRQGSVPLHF.

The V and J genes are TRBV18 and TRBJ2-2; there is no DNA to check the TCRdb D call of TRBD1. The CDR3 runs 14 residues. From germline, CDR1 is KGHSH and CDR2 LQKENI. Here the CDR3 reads CASSPAGWTGELFF. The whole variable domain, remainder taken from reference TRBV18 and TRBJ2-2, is NAGVMQNPRHLVRRRGQEARLRCSPMKGHSHVYWYRQLPEEGLKFMVYLQKENIIDESGMPKERFSAEFPKEGPSILRIQQVVRGDSAAYFCASSPAGWTGELFFGEGSRLTVL.

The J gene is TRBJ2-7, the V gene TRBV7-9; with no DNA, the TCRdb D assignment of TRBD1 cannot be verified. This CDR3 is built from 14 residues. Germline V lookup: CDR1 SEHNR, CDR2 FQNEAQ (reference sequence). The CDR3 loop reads CASSADPRGYEQYF.

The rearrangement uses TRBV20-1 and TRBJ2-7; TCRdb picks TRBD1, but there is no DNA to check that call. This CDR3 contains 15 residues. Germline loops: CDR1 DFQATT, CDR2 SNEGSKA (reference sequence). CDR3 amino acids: CSAFETGTGRYEQYF.

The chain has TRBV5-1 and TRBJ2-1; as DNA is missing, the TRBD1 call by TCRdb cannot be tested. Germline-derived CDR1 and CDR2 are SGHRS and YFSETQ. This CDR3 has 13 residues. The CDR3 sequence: CASSPDGGSEQFF.

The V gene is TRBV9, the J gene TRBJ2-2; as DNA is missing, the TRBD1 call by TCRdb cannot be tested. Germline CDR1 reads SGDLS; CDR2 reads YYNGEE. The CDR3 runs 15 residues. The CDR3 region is CASSVGGRGAGELFF.

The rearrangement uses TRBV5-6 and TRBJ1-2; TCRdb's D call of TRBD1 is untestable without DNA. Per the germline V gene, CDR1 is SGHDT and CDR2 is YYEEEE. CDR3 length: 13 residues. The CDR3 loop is CASSRDRVYGYTF.

CDR3 sequence: CASSRDRTTGELFF. This chain connects TRBV18 to TRBJ2-2; TCRdb outputs TRBD1, but without DNA this stays unchecked. The CDR3 loop spans 14 amino acids. Looked up from germline, CDR1 is KGHSH and CDR2 is LQKENI.

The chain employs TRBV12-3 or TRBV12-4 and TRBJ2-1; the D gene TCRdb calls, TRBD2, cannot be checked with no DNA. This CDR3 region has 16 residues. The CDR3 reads CASSLIMIAGGDEQFF.

The chain's CDR3 is CASSRQPTNEKLFF. This sequence joins TRBV7-2 and TRBJ1-4. Germline CDR1 is SGHTA and CDR2 is FQGNSA. The CDR3 runs 14 residues.

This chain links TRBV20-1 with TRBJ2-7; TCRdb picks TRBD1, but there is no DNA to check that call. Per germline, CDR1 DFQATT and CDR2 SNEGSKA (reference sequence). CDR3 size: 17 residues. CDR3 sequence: CSARDKRRPQSLYEQYF.

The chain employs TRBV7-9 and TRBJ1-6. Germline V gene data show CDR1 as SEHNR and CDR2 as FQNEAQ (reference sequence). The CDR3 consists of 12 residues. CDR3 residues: CASSSWDSPLHF.

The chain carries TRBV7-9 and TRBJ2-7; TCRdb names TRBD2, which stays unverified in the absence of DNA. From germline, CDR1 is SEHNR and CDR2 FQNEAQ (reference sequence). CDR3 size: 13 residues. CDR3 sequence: CASSPPATYEQYF.

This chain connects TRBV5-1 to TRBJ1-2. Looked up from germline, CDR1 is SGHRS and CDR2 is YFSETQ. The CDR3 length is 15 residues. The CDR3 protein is CASSYGHAPNYGYTF. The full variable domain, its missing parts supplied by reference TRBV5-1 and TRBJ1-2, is KAGVTQTPRYLIKTRGQQVTLSCSPISGHRSVSWYQQTPGQGLQFLFEYFSETQRNKGNFPGRFSGRQFSNSRSEMNVSTLELGDSALYLCASSYGHAPNYGYTFGSGTRLTVV.

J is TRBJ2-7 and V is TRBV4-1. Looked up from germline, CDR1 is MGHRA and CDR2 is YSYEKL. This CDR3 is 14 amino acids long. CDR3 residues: CASSLEDGTYEQYF.

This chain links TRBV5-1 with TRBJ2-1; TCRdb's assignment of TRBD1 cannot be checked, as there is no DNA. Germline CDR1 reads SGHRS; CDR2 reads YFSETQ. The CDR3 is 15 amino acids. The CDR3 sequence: CASSLPGTANNEQFF.

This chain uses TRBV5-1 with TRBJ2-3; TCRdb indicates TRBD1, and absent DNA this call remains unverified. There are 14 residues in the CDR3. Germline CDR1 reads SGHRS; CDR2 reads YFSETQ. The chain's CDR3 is CASSPDSSTDTQYF.

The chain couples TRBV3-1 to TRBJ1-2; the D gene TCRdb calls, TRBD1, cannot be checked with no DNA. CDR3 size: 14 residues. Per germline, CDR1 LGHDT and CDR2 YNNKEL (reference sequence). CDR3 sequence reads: CASSQAGHWGGYTF.

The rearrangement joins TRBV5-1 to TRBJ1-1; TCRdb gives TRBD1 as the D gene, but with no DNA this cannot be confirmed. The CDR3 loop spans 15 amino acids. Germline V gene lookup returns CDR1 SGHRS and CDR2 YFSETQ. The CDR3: CASRNGQGLSTEAFF.

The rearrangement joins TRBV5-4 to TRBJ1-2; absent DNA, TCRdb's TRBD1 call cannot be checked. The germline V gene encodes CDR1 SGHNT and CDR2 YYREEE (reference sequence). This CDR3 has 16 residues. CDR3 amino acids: CASSFSTGNINYGYTF.